Included here is one T cell receptor beta chain sequence, with context. Trimming took 5 bases from V and 6 from J; bases not matched to a gene: 9. The length of the CDR3 is 13 residues. Looked up from germline, CDR1 is SQVTM and CDR2 is ANQGSEA. The sample originates from a study of blood T cell repertoires in COVID-19. Across the study: PBMCs, B-cell-depleted T cells, or T cells provided the cDNA or gDNA that made up the material.

Authors' analysis steps: Amplifying reference gene primers gave estimates of nucleated cell counts. Sequencing was performed with immunoSEQ multiplex PCR; in TCRdb, only in-frame clones are kept and a portion is missing. V, J and clone size derive from that table, while D and trimming were established from the DNA sequence. Here the sample spans about 140,000 clones, approximately 90% being singletons. This receptor was obtained from a human donor in a cohort sampled during active COVID-19. J is TRBJ2-7 and V is TRBV29-1; 8 bases are shared with TRBD1. Sequenced input: peripheral blood. CDR3 DNA: TGCAGCGTTCTGACAGGGGAAAGGGTCGAGCAGTACTTC. This encodes CSVLTGERVEQYF.